This T cell receptor (beta chain) was observed in a study of blood T cell repertoires in COVID-19. About the research overall: T cells, B-cell-depleted T cells, or PBMCs supplied cDNA or gDNA.

Germline CDR1 SGHAT, CDR2 FQNNGV. The V segment lost 3 bases and the J segment 7 bases; nucleotides outside the gene matches: 10. The CDR3 is made up of 15 amino acids. The repertoire was sequenced with immunoSEQ multiplex PCR; TCRdb's copy has only in-frame clones and lacks some. The sample consists of nearly 250,000 clones, about 90% of them appearing once. The study recruited people aged about 18 to 95 years across 24 US areas. Within the 2 weeks before study entry, each person in the exposed group met a COVID-19 case. The TCR originated in a man between 45 and 60 years old who had been exposed to COVID-19. The sequenced material came from PBMCs or T cells enriched from blood (not recorded which). The chain employs TRBV11-2 and TRBJ2-7, with 9 bases fitting TRBD1. For the CDR3, the DNA is TGTGCCAGCAGCTTTCTAGGACAGGGGTCGAGTGAGCAGTACTTC. This sequence encodes CASSFLGQGSSEQYF.